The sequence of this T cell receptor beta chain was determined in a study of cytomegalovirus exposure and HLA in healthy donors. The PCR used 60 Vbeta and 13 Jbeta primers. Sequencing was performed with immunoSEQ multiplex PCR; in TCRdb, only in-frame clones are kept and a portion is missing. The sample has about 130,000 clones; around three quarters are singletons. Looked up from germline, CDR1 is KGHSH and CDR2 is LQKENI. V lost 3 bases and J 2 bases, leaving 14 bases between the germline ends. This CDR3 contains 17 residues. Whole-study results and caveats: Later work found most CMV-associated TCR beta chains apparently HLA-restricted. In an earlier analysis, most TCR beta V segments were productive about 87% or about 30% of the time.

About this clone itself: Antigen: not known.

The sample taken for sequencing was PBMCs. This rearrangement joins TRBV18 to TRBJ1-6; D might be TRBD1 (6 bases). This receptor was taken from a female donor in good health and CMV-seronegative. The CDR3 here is CASSPYRDSTYNSPLHF. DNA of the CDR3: TGTGCCAGCTCACCGTACAGGGATAGCACCTATAATTCACCCCTCCACTTT.